This T cell receptor beta chain was observed in a study of graft-versus-host responses after intestinal transplantation. The wider study: Anti-thymocyte globulin was used for induction in all recipients, who then took tacrolimus and steroids for approximately 3 years.

Per germline, CDR1 SEHNR and CDR2 FQNEAQ (reference sequence). V trimming: 1 base; J trimming: 3 bases; junction bases outside the gene matches: 5. The CDR3 totals 15 residues. Broader study findings: GvH clones were found in recipient marrow; some appeared first in ileum or blood. Declining HvG levels early post-transplant were linked to peak circulating GvH clone levels.

As regards this clone: What it recognizes is unknown.

The table came from immunoSEQ multiplex PCR; TCRdb's copy has only in-frame clones and leaves some out. Found here are over 20,000 clones, roughly 89% of them singletons; the top ten hold about 5.1%. The sequence derives from a human patient who received an intestinal transplant, so some T cells may come from the graft donor. The chain joins TRBV7-9 to TRBJ2-7; 8 bases align to TRBD2. This material consisted of PBMCs, taken roughly ten weeks after intestinal transplantation. As DNA, the CDR3 is TGTGCCAGCAGCTTAGACGGGGGGGCCGGCTACGAGCAGTACTTC. It specifies CASSLDGGAGYEQYF.